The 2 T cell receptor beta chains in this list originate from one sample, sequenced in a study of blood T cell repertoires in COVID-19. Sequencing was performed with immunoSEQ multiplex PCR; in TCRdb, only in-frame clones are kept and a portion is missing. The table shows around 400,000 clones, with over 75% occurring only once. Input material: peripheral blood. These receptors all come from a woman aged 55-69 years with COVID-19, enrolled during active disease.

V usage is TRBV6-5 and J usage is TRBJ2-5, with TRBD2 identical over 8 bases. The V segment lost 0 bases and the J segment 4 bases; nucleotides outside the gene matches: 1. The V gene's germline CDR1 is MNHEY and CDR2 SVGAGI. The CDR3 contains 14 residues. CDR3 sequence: CASSYSSGVETQYF. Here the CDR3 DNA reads TGTGCCAGCAGTTACTCTAGCGGGGTAGAGACCCAGTACTTC.

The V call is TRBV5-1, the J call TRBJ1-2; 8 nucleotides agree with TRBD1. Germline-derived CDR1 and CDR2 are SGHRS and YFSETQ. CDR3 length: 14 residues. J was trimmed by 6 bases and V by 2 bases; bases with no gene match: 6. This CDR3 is CASSFDRGQDGYTF. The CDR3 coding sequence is TGCGCCAGCAGCTTCGACAGGGGACAGGATGGCTACACCTTC.